This T cell receptor (beta chain) is drawn from a study of T-cell memory formation after mild COVID-19. Study-level findings and limits: The pre-infection memory compartment contained some responding clones, suggesting cross-reactive memory joined.

This clonotype was picked up a small number of times. Its antigen remains unknown. TCRdb re-derived calls from the 5' RACE reads in MiXCR, one entry per CDR3 protein. This sample has fewer than 650,000 distinct CDR3 sequences, with about 22% found just once. Sequencing was done on a sample of PBMCs or a T cell subset sorted from them (not recorded which). The sequence came from an adult woman who had mild COVID-19 (a few samples of this study predate the infection). Cell type and time point are not known.

The CDR3 coding sequence is TGTGCCAGCAGCTTTTGGGTTACTAGCGGGGCCCTCCTCACAGATACGCAGTATTTT. Translation gives CASSFWVTSGALLTDTQYF. This chain links TRBV7-2 with TRBJ2-3; 10 bases map to TRBD2. V shed 3 bases and J 2 bases; nucleotides not matched to a gene: 14. In germline, CDR1 is SGHTA, CDR2 FQGNSA. The CDR3 extends over 19 amino acids.